The next 10 T cell receptor beta chains were all read from a single sample in a study. The sorted Tregs were CD4+CD25+CD127-/low cells. One entry per CDR3 protein results from TCRdb running MiXCR on the 5' RACE reads. In the table there are approximately 10,000 distinct CDR3 sequences, approximately 24% of which are singletons. The sample consisted of Tregs sorted from blood. These receptor sequences come from a female donor with breast cancer.

Relative to its sample, this clonotype is medium-sized. The J gene is TRBJ2-5, the V gene TRBV12-3 or TRBV12-4; the D gene is possibly TRBD2 (7 bases). V was shortened by 6 bases and J by 5 bases, with 16 bases between the two germline ends. There are 14 residues in the CDR3. This CDR3 is CASSVGLGGETQYF. The DNA for the CDR3 is TGTGCCAGCAGCGTCGGACTAGGGGGGGAGACCCAGTACTTC.

The rearrangement links TRBV6-5 to TRBJ1-2; TRBD1 aligns across 8 bases. Germline V CDR1 and CDR2: MNHEY, SVGAGI. The CDR3 extends over 15 amino acids. V lost 5 bases, J lost 4 bases, and 9 bases stayed unmatched. This CDR3 reads CASSARTGSLYGYTF. CDR3 nucleotide sequence: TGTGCCAGCAGTGCGAGGACAGGGAGCCTCTATGGCTACACCTTC.

The CDR3 nucleotides read TGTGCCAGCAGCTTAACAGCGGGAGGGGGCACAGATACGCAGTATTTT. Protein product: CASSLTAGGGTDTQYF. The rearrangement uses TRBV7-2 and TRBJ2-3; 10 nucleotides match TRBD2. From germline, CDR1 is SGHTA and CDR2 FQGNSA. The CDR3 has 16 residues. J gave up 1 base and V 2 bases, and 3 bases lay outside the gene matches.

This clonotype was counted a few times. V usage is TRBV24-1 and J usage is TRBJ1-3; 10 nucleotides agree with TRBD1. The CDR3 extends over 18 amino acids. Germline CDR1 and CDR2: KGHDR and SFDVKD. V shed 7 bases and J 0 bases; nucleotides not matched to a gene: 11. CDR3 sequence (DNA): TGTGCCACCAGACGGGACAGGGGAGTGGAAAGCTCTGGAAACACCATATATTTT. Translation: CATRRDRGVESSGNTIYF.

This clonotype was observed a handful of times. The junction departs from germline at one end; a sequencing error may be responsible. The V gene is TRBV3-1, the J gene TRBJ2-7, with D perhaps TRBD1 or TRBD2 (5 bases each). This CDR3 comprises 13 residues. Per the germline V gene, CDR1 is LGHDT and CDR2 is YNNKEL (reference sequence). CDR3: CASSQEGTFQADF. The DNA for the CDR3 is TGTGCCAGCAGCCAAGAGGGGACCTTTCAGGCGGACTTC.

V and J are TRBV7-9 and TRBJ2-1; 7 positions agree with TRBD1. V shed 7 bases, J shed 4 bases, and the junction held 13 bases outside the gene matches. This CDR3 has 16 amino acids. Germline V gene lookup returns CDR1 SEHNR and CDR2 FQNEAQ (reference sequence). The CDR3 protein is CASTGQPAAEYNEQFF. The CDR3 region has the DNA TGTGCCAGCACGGGACAGCCGGCGGCGGAGTACAATGAGCAGTTCTTC.

The rearrangement joins TRBV19 to TRBJ1-2; D unresolved. The CDR3 is 13 residues long. Trimming removed 3 bases from V and 5 bases from J, with 10 bases in between. Germline V gene lookup returns CDR1 LNHDA and CDR2 SQIVND (reference sequence). CDR3 sequence: CASSMGQQYGYTF. The CDR3 nucleotides are TGTGCCAGTAGTATGGGTCAGCAATATGGCTACACCTTC.

This clonotype was detected many times. This chain joins TRBV20-1 and TRBJ1-3, with D unclear. Between the trimmed V and J ends, which lost 1 base and 2 bases, there was a span of 12 bases. Per germline, CDR1 DFQATT and CDR2 SNEGSKA (reference sequence). The CDR3 is 15 amino acids. CDR3 sequence (DNA): TGCAGTGCTAGAGGGGAGTCCGGGGCTGGAAACACCATATATTTT. It encodes CSARGESGAGNTIYF.

This clonotype was recorded many times. The chain is built from TRBV28 and TRBJ1-6; 7 bases map to TRBD1. The CDR3 spans 14 residues. CDR1 MDHEN and CDR2 SYDVKM come from the germline V gene. V shed 3 bases, J shed 9 bases, and the junction held 5 bases outside the gene matches. DNA for the CDR3: TGTGCCAGCAGTTTCCGACAGGGTGTTTCACCCCTCCACTTT. Encoded protein: CASSFRQGVSPLHF.

With regard to this clonotype: Just one base apart from a much larger clone, this may be a read error. V and J are TRBV5-1 and TRBJ2-1; 8 nucleotides line up with TRBD2. The CDR3 spans 16 residues. The V segment lost 4 bases and the J segment 7 bases; nucleotides outside the gene matches: 13. Per the germline V gene, CDR1 is SGHRS and CDR2 is YFSETQ. The chain's CDR3 is CASSVPGVAGNNEQFF. CDR3 sequence (DNA): TGCGCCAGCAGCGTACCGGGAGTAGCGGGGAATAATGAGCAGTTCTTC.